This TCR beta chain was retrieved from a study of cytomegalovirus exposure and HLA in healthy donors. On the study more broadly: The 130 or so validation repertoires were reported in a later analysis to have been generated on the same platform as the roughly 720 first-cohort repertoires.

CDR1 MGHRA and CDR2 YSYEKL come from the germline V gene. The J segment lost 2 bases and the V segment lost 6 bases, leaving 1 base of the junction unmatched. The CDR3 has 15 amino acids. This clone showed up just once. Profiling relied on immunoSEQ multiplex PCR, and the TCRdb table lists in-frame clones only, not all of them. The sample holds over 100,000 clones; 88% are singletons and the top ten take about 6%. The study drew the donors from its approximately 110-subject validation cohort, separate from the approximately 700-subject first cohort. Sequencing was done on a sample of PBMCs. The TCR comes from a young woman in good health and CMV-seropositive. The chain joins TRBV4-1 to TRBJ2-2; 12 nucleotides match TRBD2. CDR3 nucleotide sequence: TGCGCCAGCAGACTAGCGGGGGGCAACACCGGGGAGCTGTTTTTT. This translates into CASRLAGGNTGELFF.